One and the same sample provided the 22 T cell receptor beta chains below, sequenced in a study of blood T cell repertoires in COVID-19 (dated by TCRdb to the early 2020s). The library came from the immunoSEQ multiplex PCR assay. This immuneACCESS table, as held by TCRdb, lists in-frame sequences with V and J called but not all clones. Of the missing ones, under half trace to an unresolved V gene in checked studies; the others have no known cause. Across this sample there are hundreds of thousands of clones, with roughly 90% seen only once. The ten top clones hold roughly 2.2% of the sample. Source material: peripheral blood. These receptors originate from a woman in her forties or fifties who had recovered from COVID-19.

The chain combines TRBV5-5 with TRBJ2-1; D remains ambiguous. This CDR3 has 14 residues. Germline V gives CDR1 SGHKS, CDR2 YYEKEE (reference sequence). V gave up 2 bases and J gave up 2 bases, with 8 bases separating them. The CDR3 reads CASSFSPTYNEQFF. CDR3 DNA: TGTGCCAGCAGCTTTTCCCCCACCTACAATGAGCAGTTCTTC.

V usage is TRBV28 and J usage is TRBJ2-2; 9 nucleotides match TRBD2. Per the germline V gene, CDR1 is MDHEN and CDR2 is SYDVKM. The CDR3 loop spans 15 amino acids. The V segment lost 6 bases and the J segment 7 bases; nucleotides outside the gene matches: 9. CDR3 protein: CASSETSGHGGELFF. The CDR3 DNA reads TGTGCCAGCAGCGAGACTAGCGGCCATGGCGGGGAGCTGTTTTTT.

This rearrangement joins TRBV12-3 or TRBV12-4 to TRBJ2-1; D is perhaps TRBD2 (5 bases). The ends were cut back, 10 bases at V and 7 bases at J, with 17 bases in the middle. CDR3 length: 13 amino acids. The CDR3 region has the DNA TGTGCCACCTCGGACTCTCCCTGGAATGAGCAGTTCTTC. Its translation: CATSDSPWNEQFF.

This sequence joins TRBV14 and TRBJ2-5, with a possible D match to TRBD1 (5 bases). V was trimmed by 1 base and J by 4 bases, leaving 16 bases between them. This CDR3 is built from 16 residues. The V gene's germline CDR1 is SGHDN and CDR2 FVKESK. The DNA for the CDR3 is TGTGCCAGCAGCCAAGGTCTTCAGGGTTCGGGAGAGACCCAGTACTTC. This encodes CASSQGLQGSGETQYF.

This clone was seen only once. CDR3 region: CASSLVLSGEQYF. DNA of the CDR3: TGTGCCAGCAGCTTAGTCCTTTCCGGCGAGCAGTACTTC. V and J are TRBV11-2 and TRBJ2-7; D remains ambiguous. This CDR3 is built from 13 residues. With 1 base removed from V and 6 bases from J, the gap between germline ends came to 10 bases. Germline lookup yields CDR1 SGHAT and CDR2 FQNNGV.

The chain carries TRBV10-3 and TRBJ1-1, with TRBD1 matching over 8 bases. CDR3 size: 15 residues. J lost 1 base, V lost 3 bases, and 4 bases had no gene match. Germline CDR1 ENHRY, CDR2 SYGVKD. The CDR3 bases are TGTGCCATCAGTGAACGGGACAGGCGGAACACTGAAGCTTTCTTT. Translating it yields CAISERDRRNTEAFF.

This clone was picked up a small number of times. The chain links TRBV9 to TRBJ1-3, with D maybe TRBD1 (6 bases). CDR3 length equals 15 residues. The V gene's germline CDR1 is SGDLS and CDR2 YYNGEE. The germline V and J ends were trimmed by 0 bases and 4 bases, with 11 bases remaining between them. CDR3 loop: CASSVATGQGNTIYF. The CDR3 DNA is TGTGCCAGCAGCGTAGCTACAGGGCAGGGAAACACCATATATTTT.

J is TRBJ2-3 and V is TRBV11-3; D is undetermined. V was pared by 0 bases and J by 1 base, with 8 bases between. This CDR3 is built from 15 residues. CDR1 SGHNT and CDR2 YENEEA come from the germline V gene. The CDR3 DNA reads as TGTGCCAGCAGCTTAGATGGCTTGGGCACAGATACGCAGTATTTT. Encoded protein: CASSLDGLGTDTQYF.

V and J are TRBV5-1 and TRBJ2-5; D is perhaps TRBD1 (6 bases). V lost 6 bases, J lost 5 bases, and 20 bases lay in between. The CDR3 has 15 residues. CDR1 is SGHRS, CDR2 YFSETQ, per germline. The chain's CDR3 is CASTLGASHLETQYF. Written as DNA, the CDR3 is TGCGCCAGCACCCTGGGGGCTAGCCATTTGGAGACCCAGTACTTC.

The gene calls are TRBV7-2 and TRBJ1-2; unclear D gene. Germline values: CDR1 SGHTA, CDR2 FQGNSA. The germline V and J ends were trimmed by 1 base and 5 bases, with 8 bases remaining between them. The CDR3 has 13 residues. DNA of the CDR3: TGTGCCAGCAGCTTAGGAGGGCTTTATGGCTACACCTTC. Its translation is CASSLGGLYGYTF.

The gene calls are TRBV7-3 and TRBJ2-1; TRBD2 matches 8 bases. V lost 6 bases, J lost 4 bases, and 8 bases stayed unmatched. CDR3 length: 15 amino acids. The germline CDR1 and CDR2 sequences are SGHTA and FQGTGA. The CDR3: CASSPTSGNYNEQFF. The CDR3 bases are TGTGCCAGCAGTCCTACTAGCGGAAATTACAATGAGCAGTTCTTC.

This sequence joins TRBV29-1 and TRBJ2-7; 10 bases are shared with TRBD1. This CDR3 spans 14 amino acids. CDR1 and CDR2 (germline): SQVTM, ANQGSEA. The junction had 2 bases not matched to a gene; V was cut back by 2 bases and J by 1 base. In nucleotides, the CDR3 is TGCAGCGTTGAAAAGGGACAGGGGTCCTACGAGCAGTACTTC. Its translation: CSVEKGQGSYEQYF.

The CDR3 protein is CAWSVRGASTSYEQYF. In DNA form, the CDR3 reads TGTGCCTGGAGTGTACGGGGGGCTTCCACCTCCTACGAGCAGTACTTC. The chain couples TRBV30 to TRBJ2-7, with D possibly matching TRBD2 (7 bases). Germline V gene data show CDR1 as GTSNPN and CDR2 as SVGIG (reference sequence). The CDR3 has 16 residues. V dropped 0 bases and J dropped 0 bases, with 15 bases sitting between them.

The V gene is TRBV19, the J gene TRBJ2-1, with 7 bases that match TRBD1. V was clipped by 4 bases and J by 8 bases; unmatched bases: 11. The germline V gene has CDR1 LNHDA and CDR2 SQIVND (reference sequence). The CDR3 is 15 residues long. CDR3: CASSTRQGTKDEQFF. CDR3 nucleotides: TGTGCCAGTAGTACCCGACAGGGCACCAAGGATGAGCAGTTCTTC.

The chain recombines TRBV5-1 with TRBJ2-1; 12 bases match TRBD1. CDR1 is SGHRS and CDR2 is YFSETQ in the germline V gene. The length of the CDR3 is 14 residues. After removal of 4 bases from V and 10 bases from J, the junction contained 6 bases not matched to a gene. Written as DNA, the CDR3 is TGCGCCAGCAGCGCGGGACAGGGGGCCGGCGAGCAGTTCTTC. Amino acids: CASSAGQGAGEQFF.

The chain carries TRBV28 and TRBJ2-1; D unclear. Trimming took 5 bases from V and 10 from J, leaving 6 bases between them. This CDR3 contains 10 residues. Looked up from germline, CDR1 is MDHEN and CDR2 is SYDVKM. The CDR3 is CASSTQEQFF. Written as DNA, the CDR3 is TGTGCCAGCAGTACACAAGAGCAGTTCTTC.

CDR3 nucleotide sequence: TGTGCCAGCTCACCGCAGCCGCTAGCGCAGTATTTT. It translates to CASSPQPLAQYF. This chain links TRBV18 with TRBJ2-3; D is ambiguous. CDR1 is KGHSH and CDR2 is LQKENI in the germline V gene. Trimming removed 3 bases from V and 10 bases from J, with 11 bases in between. There are 12 residues in the CDR3.

This chain uses TRBV6-2 or TRBV6-3 with TRBJ1-1; D is unresolved. Germline lookup yields CDR1 MNHEY and CDR2 SVGEGT. This CDR3 is 14 amino acids long. Trimming removed 5 bases at V and 1 base at J, with 11 bases between. The DNA of the CDR3 is TGTGCCAGCAGTCCCCGGGAGGGGAACACTGAAGCTTTCTTT. Residues: CASSPREGNTEAFF.

The chain links TRBV30 to TRBJ2-1; TRBD2 agrees at 10 bases. Germline values: CDR1 GTSNPN, CDR2 SVGIG (reference sequence). The CDR3 loop spans 16 amino acids. The junction had 7 bases not matched to a gene; V was cut back by 3 bases and J by 2 bases. The CDR3 DNA reads as TGTGCCTGGAGCCGTCCCGGGACTAGCGCCTACAATGAGCAGTTCTTC. This encodes CAWSRPGTSAYNEQFF.

The rearrangement joins TRBV5-6 to TRBJ1-2; D is uncertain. Trimming stripped 0 bases from V and 4 bases from J, with 13 bases between. Per the germline V gene, CDR1 is SGHDT and CDR2 is YYEEEE. The CDR3 consists of 15 residues. The CDR3 spells CASSLVVGNTYGYTF. DNA for the CDR3: TGTGCCAGCAGCTTGGTAGTTGGTAATACCTATGGCTACACCTTC.

This chain links TRBV4-2 with TRBJ1-1, with D tentatively TRBD1 (5 bases). Trimming cost V 1 base and J 1 base, with 7 bases left between them. The CDR3 covers 14 residues. The germline CDR1 and CDR2 sequences are LGHNA and YNFKEQ. CDR3: CASSQVGGNTEAFF. In nucleotides, the CDR3 is TGTGCCAGCAGCCAAGTCGGGGGGAACACTGAAGCTTTCTTT.

The CDR3 DNA sequence: TGTGCCATCAGGGGGGGACAGGGCACAGATACGCAGTATTTT. Its protein is CAIRGGQGTDTQYF. The genes are TRBV10-3 and TRBJ2-3; TRBD1 matches 8 bases. CDR1 is ENHRY and CDR2 is SYGVKD in the germline V gene. The CDR3 runs 14 residues. Trimming cost V 6 bases and J 1 base; bases outside gene matches: 3.